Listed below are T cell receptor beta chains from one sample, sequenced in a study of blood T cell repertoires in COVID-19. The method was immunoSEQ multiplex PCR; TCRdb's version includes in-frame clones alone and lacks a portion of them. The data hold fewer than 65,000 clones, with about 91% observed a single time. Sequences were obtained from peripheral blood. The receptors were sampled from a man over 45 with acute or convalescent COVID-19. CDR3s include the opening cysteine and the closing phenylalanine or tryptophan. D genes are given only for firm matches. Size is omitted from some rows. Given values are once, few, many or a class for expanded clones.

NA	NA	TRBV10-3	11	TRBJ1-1	TGTGCCATCAGTGAGGGAGTTGAAGCTTTCTTT	CAISEGVEAFF
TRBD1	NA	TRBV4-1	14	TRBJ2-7	TGCGCCAGCAGCCACTCAGACAGGGGGCTAGAGCAGTACTTC	CASSHSDRGLEQYF
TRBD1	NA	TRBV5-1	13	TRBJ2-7	TGCGCCAGCAGCGAAGACCGGGACAGCAGGCCGTACTTC	CASSEDRDSRPYF
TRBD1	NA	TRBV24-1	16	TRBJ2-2	TGTGCCACCAGTGATTTGGACAGGGGGAGAGGCGGGGAGCTGTTTTTT	CATSDLDRGRGGELFF
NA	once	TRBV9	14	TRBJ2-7	TGTGCCAGCAGCACTACGTCAACTTCCTACGAGCAGTACTTC	CASSTTSTSYEQYF
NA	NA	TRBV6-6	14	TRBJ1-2	TGTGCCAGCAGAACGGCAGGGGTGATCTATGGCTACACCTTC	CASRTAGVIYGYTF
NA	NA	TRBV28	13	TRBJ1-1	TGTGCCAGCAGTTTAGCGAGTTACCGTGAAGCTTTCTTT	CASSLASYREAFF
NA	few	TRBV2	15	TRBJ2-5	TGTGCCAGCAGTGAAGTAGAACTCAACCAAGAGACCCAGTACTTC	CASSEVELNQETQYF
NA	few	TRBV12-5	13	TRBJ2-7	TGTGCTAGTGGTTTGATGGGGCGCGACGAGCAGTACTTC	CASGLMGRDEQYF
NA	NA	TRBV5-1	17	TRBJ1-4	TGCGCCAGCAGCTGGGATGGGGGCGTAGAGGGAGCCGAAAAACTGTTTTTT	CASSWDGGVEGAEKLFF
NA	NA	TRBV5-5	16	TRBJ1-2	TGTGCCAGCAGCTTGGAAGCTGTGGGCGCTCTCTATGGCTACACCTTC	CASSLEAVGALYGYTF
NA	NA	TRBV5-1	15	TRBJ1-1	TGCGCCAGCAGCCCTAGAGGGCTCGTGAACACTGAAGCTTTCTTT	CASSPRGLVNTEAFF
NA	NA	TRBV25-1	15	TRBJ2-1	TGTGCCAGCAGTGTGTCCCCTAGCTCCTACAATGAGCAGTTCTTC	CASSVSPSSYNEQFF
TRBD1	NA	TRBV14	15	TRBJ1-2	TGTGCCAGCAGCCAAGTGACAGGGAGGTTCGGTGGCTACACCTTC	CASSQVTGRFGGYTF
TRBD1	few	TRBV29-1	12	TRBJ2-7	TGCAGCGCGGACAGGGGTGGTTACGAGCAGTACTTC	CSADRGGYEQYF
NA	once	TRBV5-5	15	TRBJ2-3	TGTGCCAGCAGCTTACGTGGGGGCAGCACAGATACGCAGTATTTT	CASSLRGGSTDTQYF
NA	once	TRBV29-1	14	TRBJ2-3	TGCAGCGTTGGGTTAGGTGGGAGAGGAGATACGCAGTATTTT	CSVGLGGRGDTQYF
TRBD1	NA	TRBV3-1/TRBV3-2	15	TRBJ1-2	TGTGCCAGCAGCCAGCCCGGACAGGTCCATTATGGCTACACCTTC	CASSQPGQVHYGYTF
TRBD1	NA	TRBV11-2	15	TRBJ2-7	TGTGCCAGCAGCTACCGGGACAGGGGCTCCTACGAGCAGTACTTC	CASSYRDRGSYEQYF
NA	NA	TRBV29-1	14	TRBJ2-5	TGCAGCGTCCGACCGGGATCCACTCGAGAGACCCAGTACTTC	CSVRPGSTRETQYF
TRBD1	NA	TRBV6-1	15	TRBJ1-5	TGTGCCAGCAGTGAAAAACAGGGGATTAATCAGCCCCAGCATTTT	CASSEKQGINQPQHF
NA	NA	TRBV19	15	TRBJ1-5	TGTGCCAGTAGTATCGAGGTGCCCACGGAGCAGCCCCAGCATTTT	CASSIEVPTEQPQHF
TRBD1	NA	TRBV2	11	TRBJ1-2	TGTGCCATCGGGACAGCCATAGGATACACCTTC	CAIGTAIGYTF
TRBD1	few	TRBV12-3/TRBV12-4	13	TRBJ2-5	TGTGCCAGCAGCACAGGGGTTGGAGAGACCCAGTACTTC	CASSTGVGETQYF
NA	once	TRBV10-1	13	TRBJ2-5	TGCGCCAGCAGTGCAAGCCCCAAGGAGACCCAGTACTTC	CASSASPKETQYF
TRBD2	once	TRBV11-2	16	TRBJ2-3	TGTGCCAGCAGCCCAATCAGCGGGGGGGCTACAGATACGCAGTATTTT	CASSPISGGATDTQYF
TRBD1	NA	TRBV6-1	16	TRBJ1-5	TGTGCCAGCAGTGAACAGGGACAGGGGGCGGGTCAGCCCCAGCATTTT	CASSEQGQGAGQPQHF
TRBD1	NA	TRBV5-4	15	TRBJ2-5	TGTGCCAGCAGCTTGGGGGACAGGGACTGGGAGACCCAGTACTTC	CASSLGDRDWETQYF
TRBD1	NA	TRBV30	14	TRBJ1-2	TGTGCCTTCATCCGAACGGGACAGAACTATGGCTACACCTTC	CAFIRTGQNYGYTF
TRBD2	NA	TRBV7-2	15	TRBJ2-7	TGTGCCAGCAGCTTAGGAGCGGGGGCAACCTACGAGCAGTACTTC	CASSLGAGATYEQYF
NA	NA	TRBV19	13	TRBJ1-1	TGTGCCAGTAGTATAGCGCAGGGGACTGAAGCTTTCTTT	CASSIAQGTEAFF
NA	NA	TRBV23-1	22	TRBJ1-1	TGCGCCAGCAGTCAATCGACGTGGGCAGGGCTCTTCGTCTTTGTAGGTGGCACTGAAGCTTTCTTT	CASSQSTWAGLFVFVGGTEAFF
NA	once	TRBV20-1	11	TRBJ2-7	TGCAGTGCCGTCCGTGCAGCGGCGCAGTACTTC	CSAVRAAAQYF
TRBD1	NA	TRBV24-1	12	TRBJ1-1	TGTGCCACCAGTGATCGACAGGGGTTAGCTTTCTTT	CATSDRQGLAFF
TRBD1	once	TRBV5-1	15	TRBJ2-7	TGCGCCAGCAGCTCGGCGACAGGGGGCGGGGGCGAGCAGTACTTC	CASSSATGGGGEQYF
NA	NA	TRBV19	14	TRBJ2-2	TGTGCCAGTAGTACCACGGACTTCACCGGGGAGCTGTTTTTT	CASSTTDFTGELFF
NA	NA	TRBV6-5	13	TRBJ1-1	TGTGCCAGCAGTTACTCGATAAGGGGTGAAGCTTTCTTT	CASSYSIRGEAFF
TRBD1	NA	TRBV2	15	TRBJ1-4	TGTGCCAGCAGTCGCGACAGGGTAAAGGAGGAAAAACTGTTTTTT	CASSRDRVKEEKLFF
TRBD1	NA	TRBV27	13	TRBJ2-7	TGTGCCAGCACGGGACAGGGAGTCAGCGAGCAGTACTTC	CASTGQGVSEQYF
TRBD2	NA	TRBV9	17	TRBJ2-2	TGTGCCAGCAGCGTAGGCGTCGTCGGGGGGTACACCGGGGAGCTGTTTTTT	CASSVGVVGGYTGELFF
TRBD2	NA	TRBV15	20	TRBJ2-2	TGTGCCACCAGCTTGAGCCCCGGACTAGCGGGGGGTTCGAACACCGGGGAGCTGTTTTTT	CATSLSPGLAGGSNTGELFF
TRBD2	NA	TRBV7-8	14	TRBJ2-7	TGTGCCAGCAGCCGCCCGGGACTAGCGGCTGAGCAGTACTTC	CASSRPGLAAEQYF
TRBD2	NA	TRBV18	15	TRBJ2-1	TGTGCCAGCTCAGAACTAGCGGGGGACTACAATGAGCAGTTCTTC	CASSELAGDYNEQFF
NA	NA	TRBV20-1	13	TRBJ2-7	TGCAGTGCTAGTCGGGACAAAACCTACGAGCAGTACTTC	CSASRDKTYEQYF
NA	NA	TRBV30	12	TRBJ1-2	TGTGCCTGGCTAGGGACTTCCTCTTCCTACACCTTC	CAWLGTSSSYTF
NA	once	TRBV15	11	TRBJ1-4	TGTGCCACCACCACGGATGAAAAACTGTTTTTT	CATTTDEKLFF
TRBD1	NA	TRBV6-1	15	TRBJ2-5	TGTGCCAGCAGGACGACAGGGAGCTACTTGGAGACCCAGTACTTC	CASRTTGSYLETQYF
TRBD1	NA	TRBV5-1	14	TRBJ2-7	TGCGCCAGCAGTTTTGGACAGGGGTTCGACGAGCAGTACTTC	CASSFGQGFDEQYF
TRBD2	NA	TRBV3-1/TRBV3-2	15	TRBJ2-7	TGTGCCAGCAGCCCGGGTAGCGGGGGGTCCTACGAGCAGTACTTC	CASSPGSGGSYEQYF
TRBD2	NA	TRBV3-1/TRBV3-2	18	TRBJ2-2	TGTGCCAGCAGCGTATACGGGACTAGCGGGGCCTACACCGGGGAGCTGTTTTTT	CASSVYGTSGAYTGELFF
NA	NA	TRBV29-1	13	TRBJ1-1	TGCAGCGTAGAGACAACCATGAACACTGAAGCTTTCTTT	CSVETTMNTEAFF
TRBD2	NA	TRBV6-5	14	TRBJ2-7	TGTGCCAGCCGAGGGGGAGCGGGGGGATACGAGCAGTACTTC	CASRGGAGGYEQYF
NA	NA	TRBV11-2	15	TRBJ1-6	TGTGCCAGCAGCTTCCGACGGCTAGAAAATTCACCCCTCCACTTT	CASSFRRLENSPLHF
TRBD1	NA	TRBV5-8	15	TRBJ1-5	TGTGCCAGCAGCTTGGAGGGGGCTGGCAATCAGCCCCAGCATTTT	CASSLEGAGNQPQHF
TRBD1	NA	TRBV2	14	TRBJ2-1	TGTGCCAGCAAAGACAGGGCCTCCTACAATGAGCAGTTCTTC	CASKDRASYNEQFF
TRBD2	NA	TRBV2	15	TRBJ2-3	TGTGCCAGCACTCGTAGCGGGGGGGCGGCAGATACGCAGTATTTT	CASTRSGGAADTQYF
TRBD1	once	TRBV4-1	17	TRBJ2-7	TGCGCCAGCAGCCGATATTGGCTGGGACAGAGCGACTACGAGCAGTACTTC	CASSRYWLGQSDYEQYF
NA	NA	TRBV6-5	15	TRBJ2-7	TGTGCCAGCAATCTGGACAGAGGTACTCTCTACGAGCAGTACTTC	CASNLDRGTLYEQYF
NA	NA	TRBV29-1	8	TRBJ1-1	TGCAGCGTTGAGCGAGCTTTCTTT	CSVERAFF
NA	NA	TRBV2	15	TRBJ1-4	TGTGCCAGCAGCGACAGGACTGGTGGAAATGAAAAACTGTTTTTT	CASSDRTGGNEKLFF